Here is one T cell receptor (beta chain) with its context. The data stem from a study of blood T cell repertoires in COVID-19. In the study overall: The origin of the acute and convalescent COVID-19 samples was the United States, Italy and Spain. Sample material is recorded as cDNA or gDNA derived from T cells, B-cell-depleted T cells, or PBMCs.

Germline values: CDR1 SGHTA, CDR2 FQGNSA. The CDR3 is 15 residues long. Germline trimming cut 3 bases from V and 3 bases from J; bases unmatched to any gene: 6. In the authors' methods: Scientists estimated how many nucleated cells there were by amplifying reference gene primers. Assay used: immunoSEQ multiplex PCR; TCRdb lists only in-frame clones, some missing. From that table come the V and J calls and clone size; the DNA was used to work out D and trimming. The sample contains tens of thousands of clones, approximately 88% of which appear only once. The clonotype was recovered from a man of 80 years or more with acute or convalescent COVID-19. Material: peripheral blood. The J gene is TRBJ2-7, the V gene TRBV7-2; 9 nucleotides match TRBD1. CDR3 residues: CASSFGGTGSYEQYF. The CDR3, as DNA: TGTGCCAGCAGCTTTGGCGGGACAGGGAGCTACGAGCAGTACTTC.